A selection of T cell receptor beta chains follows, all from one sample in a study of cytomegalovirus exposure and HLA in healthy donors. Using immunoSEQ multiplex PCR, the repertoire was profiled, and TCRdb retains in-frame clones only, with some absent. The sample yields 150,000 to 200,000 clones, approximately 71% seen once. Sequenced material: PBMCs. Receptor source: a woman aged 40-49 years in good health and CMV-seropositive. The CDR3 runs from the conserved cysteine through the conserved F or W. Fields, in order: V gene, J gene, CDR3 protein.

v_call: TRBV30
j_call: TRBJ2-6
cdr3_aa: CAWSVRVFGWGTGANVLTF

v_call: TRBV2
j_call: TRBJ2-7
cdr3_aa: CASSGTFSYEQYF

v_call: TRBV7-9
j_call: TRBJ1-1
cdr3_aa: CAGFRDGGGEAFF

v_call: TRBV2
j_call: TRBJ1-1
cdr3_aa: CASGGGYEAFF

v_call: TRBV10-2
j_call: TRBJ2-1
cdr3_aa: CASSEPGTGSYNEQFF

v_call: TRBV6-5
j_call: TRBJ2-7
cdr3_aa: CASSKLAGDSYEQYF

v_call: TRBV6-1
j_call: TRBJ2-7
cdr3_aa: CASSLKGQGSYEQYF

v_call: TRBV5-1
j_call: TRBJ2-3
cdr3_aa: CASSLGLRDRGSDTQYF

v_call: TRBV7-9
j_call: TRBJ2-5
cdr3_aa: CASSNWDRGGGETQYF

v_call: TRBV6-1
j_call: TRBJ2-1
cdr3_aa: CASSEGYGEQFF